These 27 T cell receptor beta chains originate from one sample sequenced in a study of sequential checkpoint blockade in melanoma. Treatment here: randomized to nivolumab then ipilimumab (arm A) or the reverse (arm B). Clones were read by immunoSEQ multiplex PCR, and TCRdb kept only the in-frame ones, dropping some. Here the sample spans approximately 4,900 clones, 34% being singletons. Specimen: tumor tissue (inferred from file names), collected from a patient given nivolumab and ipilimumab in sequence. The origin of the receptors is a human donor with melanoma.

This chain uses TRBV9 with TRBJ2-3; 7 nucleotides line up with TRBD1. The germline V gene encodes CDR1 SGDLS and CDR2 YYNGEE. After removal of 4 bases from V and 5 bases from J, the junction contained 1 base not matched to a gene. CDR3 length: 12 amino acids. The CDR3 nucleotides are TGTGCCAGCAGCCGACAGGGAGATACGCAGTATTTT. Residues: CASSRQGDTQYF.

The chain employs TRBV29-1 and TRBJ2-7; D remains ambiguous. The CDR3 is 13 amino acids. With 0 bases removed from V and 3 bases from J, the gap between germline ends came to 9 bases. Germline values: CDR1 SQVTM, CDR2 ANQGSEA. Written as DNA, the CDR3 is TGCAGCGTTGAAGATACGAACAACTACGAGCAGTACTTC. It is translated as CSVEDTNNYEQYF.

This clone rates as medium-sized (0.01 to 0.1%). The CDR3 DNA reads as TGTGCCAGCAGCCCGACGTTAGCGGGGGGGCATGATACGCAGTATTTT. Residues: CASSPTLAGGHDTQYF. V and J are TRBV11-3 and TRBJ2-3; 11 bases agree with TRBD2. The junction had 10 bases not matched to a gene; V was cut back by 5 bases and J by 6 bases. This CDR3 spans 16 amino acids. CDR1 and CDR2 (germline): SGHNT, YENEEA.

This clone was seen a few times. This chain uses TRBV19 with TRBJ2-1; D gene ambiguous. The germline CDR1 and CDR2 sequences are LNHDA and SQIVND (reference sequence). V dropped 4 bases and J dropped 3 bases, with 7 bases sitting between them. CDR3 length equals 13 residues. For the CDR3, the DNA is TGTGCCAGTAGTACCGACAACTACAATGAGCAGTTCTTC. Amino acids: CASSTDNYNEQFF.

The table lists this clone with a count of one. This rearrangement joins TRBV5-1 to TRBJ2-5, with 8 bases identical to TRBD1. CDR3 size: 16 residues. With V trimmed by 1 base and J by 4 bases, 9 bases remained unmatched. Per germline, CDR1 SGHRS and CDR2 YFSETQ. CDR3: CASSLRLQGARETQYF. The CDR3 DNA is TGCGCCAGCAGCTTGAGGCTCCAGGGGGCCAGAGAGACCCAGTACTTC.

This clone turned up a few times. The CDR3 sequence: CASSSHLGGAAFF. The CDR3 DNA is TGCGCCAGCAGCTCCCACCTGGGGGGAGCAGCTTTCTTT. The chain employs TRBV23-1 and TRBJ1-1; a weak D match, TRBD1 (5 bases). TRBV23-1 belongs to the ORF category, with a function that is uncertain. The CDR3 is made up of 13 amino acids. Deletions cut 6 bases from V and 10 bases from J, with 18 bases between.

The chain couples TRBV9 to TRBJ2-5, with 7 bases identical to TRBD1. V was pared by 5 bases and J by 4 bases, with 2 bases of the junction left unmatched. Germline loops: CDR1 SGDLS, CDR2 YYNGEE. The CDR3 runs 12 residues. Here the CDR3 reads CASSTGAETQYF. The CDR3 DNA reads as TGTGCCAGCAGTACAGGGGCAGAGACCCAGTACTTC.

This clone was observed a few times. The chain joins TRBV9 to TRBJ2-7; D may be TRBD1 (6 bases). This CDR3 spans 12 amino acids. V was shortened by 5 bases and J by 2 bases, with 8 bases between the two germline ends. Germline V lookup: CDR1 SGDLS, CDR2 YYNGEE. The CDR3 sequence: CASSGGTYEQYF. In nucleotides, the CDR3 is TGTGCCAGCAGTGGGGGCACCTACGAGCAGTACTTC. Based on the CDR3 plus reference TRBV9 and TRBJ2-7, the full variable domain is DSGVTQTPKHLITATGQRVTLRCSPRSGDLSVYWYQQSLDQGLQFLIQYYNGEERAKGNILERFSAQQFPDLHSELNLSSLELGDSALYFCASSGGTYEQYFGPGTRLTVT.

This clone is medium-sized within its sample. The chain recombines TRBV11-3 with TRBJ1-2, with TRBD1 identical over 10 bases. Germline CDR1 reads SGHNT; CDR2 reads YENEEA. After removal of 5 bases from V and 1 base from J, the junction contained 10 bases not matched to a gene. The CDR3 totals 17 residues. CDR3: CASSAGTGAFYNYGYTF. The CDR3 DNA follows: TGTGCCAGCAGCGCGGGGACAGGGGCTTTCTATAACTATGGCTACACCTTC.

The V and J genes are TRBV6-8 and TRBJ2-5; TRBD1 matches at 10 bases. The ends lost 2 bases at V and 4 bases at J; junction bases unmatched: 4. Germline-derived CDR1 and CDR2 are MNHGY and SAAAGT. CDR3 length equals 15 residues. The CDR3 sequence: CASSYQTGGRETQYF. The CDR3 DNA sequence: TGTGCCAGCAGTTACCAGACAGGGGGCAGAGAGACCCAGTACTTC.

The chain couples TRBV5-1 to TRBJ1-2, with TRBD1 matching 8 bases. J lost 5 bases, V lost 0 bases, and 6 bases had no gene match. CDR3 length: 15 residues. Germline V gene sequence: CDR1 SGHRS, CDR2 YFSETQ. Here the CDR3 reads CASSLAGDRRYGYTF. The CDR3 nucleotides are TGCGCCAGCAGCTTGGCGGGGGACAGGAGATATGGCTACACCTTC.

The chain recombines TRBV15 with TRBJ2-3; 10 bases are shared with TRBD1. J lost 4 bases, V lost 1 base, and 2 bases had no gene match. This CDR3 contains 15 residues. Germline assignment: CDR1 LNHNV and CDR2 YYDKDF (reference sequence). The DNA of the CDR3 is TGTGCCACCAGCAGAGGGGACAGGGGATCAGATACGCAGTATTTT. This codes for CATSRGDRGSDTQYF.

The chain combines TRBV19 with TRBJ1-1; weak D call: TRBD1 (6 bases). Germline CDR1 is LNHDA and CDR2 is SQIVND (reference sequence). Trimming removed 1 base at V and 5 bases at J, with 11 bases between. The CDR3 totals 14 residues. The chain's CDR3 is CASSIGVGGTEAFF. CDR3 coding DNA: TGTGCCAGTAGTATAGGAGTAGGGGGGACTGAAGCTTTCTTT.

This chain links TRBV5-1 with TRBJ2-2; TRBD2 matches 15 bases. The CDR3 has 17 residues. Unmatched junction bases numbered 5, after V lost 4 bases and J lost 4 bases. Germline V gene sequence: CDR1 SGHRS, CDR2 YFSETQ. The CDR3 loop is CASSGTSGGPGTGELFF. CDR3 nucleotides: TGCGCCAGCAGCGGGACTAGCGGGGGGCCGGGCACCGGGGAGCTGTTTTTT.

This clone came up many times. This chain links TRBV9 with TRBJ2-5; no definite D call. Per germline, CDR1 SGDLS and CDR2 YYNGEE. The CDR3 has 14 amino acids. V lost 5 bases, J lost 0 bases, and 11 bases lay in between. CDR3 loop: CASSQNKYQETQYF. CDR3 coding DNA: TGTGCCAGCAGTCAAAATAAGTACCAAGAGACCCAGTACTTC.

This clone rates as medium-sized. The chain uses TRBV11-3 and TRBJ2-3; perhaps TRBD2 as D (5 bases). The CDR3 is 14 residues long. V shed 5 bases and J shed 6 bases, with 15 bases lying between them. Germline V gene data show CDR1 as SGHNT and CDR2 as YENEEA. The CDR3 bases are TGTGCCAGCAGCCATGTCGGTAGGAGGGATACGCAGTATTTT. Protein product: CASSHVGRRDTQYF.

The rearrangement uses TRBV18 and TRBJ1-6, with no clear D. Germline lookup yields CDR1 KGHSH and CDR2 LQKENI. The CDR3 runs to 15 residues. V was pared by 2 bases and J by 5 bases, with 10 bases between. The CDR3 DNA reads TGTGCCAGCTCACCAGGTCGCACAGATAATTCACCCCTCCACTTT. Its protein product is CASSPGRTDNSPLHF.

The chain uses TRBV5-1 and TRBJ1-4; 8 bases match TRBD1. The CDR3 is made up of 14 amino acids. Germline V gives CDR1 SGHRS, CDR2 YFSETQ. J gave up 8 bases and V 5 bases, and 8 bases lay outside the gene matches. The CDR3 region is CASSLGQGREKLFF. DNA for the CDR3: TGCGCCAGCAGTTTAGGACAGGGTCGGGAAAAACTGTTTTTT.

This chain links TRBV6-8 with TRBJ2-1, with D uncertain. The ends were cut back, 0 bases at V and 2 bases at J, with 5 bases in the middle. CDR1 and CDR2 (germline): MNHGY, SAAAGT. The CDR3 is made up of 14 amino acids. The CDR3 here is CASSYSSAYNEQFF. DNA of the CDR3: TGTGCCAGCAGTTACTCTTCTGCCTACAATGAGCAGTTCTTC.

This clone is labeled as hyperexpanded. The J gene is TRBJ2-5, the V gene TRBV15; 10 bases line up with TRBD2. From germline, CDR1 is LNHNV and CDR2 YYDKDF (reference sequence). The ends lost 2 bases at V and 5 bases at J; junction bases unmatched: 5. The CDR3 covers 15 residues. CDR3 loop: CATSRRTSGEETQYF. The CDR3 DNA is TGTGCCACCAGCAGACGGACTAGCGGCGAGGAGACCCAGTACTTC.

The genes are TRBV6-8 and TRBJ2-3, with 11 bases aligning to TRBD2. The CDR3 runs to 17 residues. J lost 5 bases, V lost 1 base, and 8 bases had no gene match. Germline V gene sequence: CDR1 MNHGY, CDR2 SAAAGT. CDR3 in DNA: TGTGCCAGCAGTTACTACGGGCTAGCGGGGGGCAAAGATACGCAGTATTTT. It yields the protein CASSYYGLAGGKDTQYF.

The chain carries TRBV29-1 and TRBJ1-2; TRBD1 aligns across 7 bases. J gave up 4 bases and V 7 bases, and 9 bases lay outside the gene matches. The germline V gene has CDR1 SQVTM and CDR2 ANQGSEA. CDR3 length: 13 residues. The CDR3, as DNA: TGCAGCGCACGGGACAGTCGACTCTATGGCTACACCTTC. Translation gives CSARDSRLYGYTF.

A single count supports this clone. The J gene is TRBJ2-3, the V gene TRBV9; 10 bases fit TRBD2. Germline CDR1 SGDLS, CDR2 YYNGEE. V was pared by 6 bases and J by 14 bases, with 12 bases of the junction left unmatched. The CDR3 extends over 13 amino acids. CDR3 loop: CASNLAGGSGPYF. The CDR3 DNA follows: TGTGCCAGCAACTTAGCGGGGGGCTCAGGACCGTATTTT.

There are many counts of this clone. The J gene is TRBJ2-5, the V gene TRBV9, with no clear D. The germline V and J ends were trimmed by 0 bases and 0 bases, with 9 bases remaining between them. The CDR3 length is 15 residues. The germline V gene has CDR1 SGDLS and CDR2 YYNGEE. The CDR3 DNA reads TGTGCCAGCAGCGTAGACTACCGTTACCAAGAGACCCAGTACTTC. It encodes CASSVDYRYQETQYF.

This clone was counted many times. The CDR3 protein is CASSQEPSSNYGYTF. In DNA, the CDR3 is TGCGCCAGCAGCCAAGAACCCAGCTCTAACTATGGCTACACCTTC. The chain links TRBV4-1 to TRBJ1-2; D is unresolved. The germline V gene has CDR1 MGHRA and CDR2 YSYEKL. V lost 0 bases and J 0 bases, leaving 8 bases between the germline ends. This CDR3 contains 15 residues.

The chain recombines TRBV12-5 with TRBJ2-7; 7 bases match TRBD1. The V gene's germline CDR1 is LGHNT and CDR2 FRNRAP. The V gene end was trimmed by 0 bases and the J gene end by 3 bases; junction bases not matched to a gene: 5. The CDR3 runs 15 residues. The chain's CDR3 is CASGLVTNRGYEQYF. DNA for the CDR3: TGTGCTAGTGGTTTGGTCACCAACAGGGGCTACGAGCAGTACTTC. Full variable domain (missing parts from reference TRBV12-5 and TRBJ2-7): DARVTQTPRHKVTEMGQEVTMRCQPILGHNTVFWYRQTMMQGLELLAYFRNRAPLDDSGMPKDRFSAEMPDATLATLKIQPSEPRDSAVYFCASGLVTNRGYEQYFGPGTRLTVT.

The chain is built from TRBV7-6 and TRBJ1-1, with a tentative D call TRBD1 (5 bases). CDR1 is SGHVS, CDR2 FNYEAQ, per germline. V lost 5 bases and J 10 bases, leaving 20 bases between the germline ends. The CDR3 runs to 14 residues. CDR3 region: CASSQAAAEGRAFF. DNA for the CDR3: TGTGCCAGCAGCCAAGCTGCCGCCGAGGGACGAGCTTTCTTT. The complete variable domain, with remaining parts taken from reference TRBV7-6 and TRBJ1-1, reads GAGVSQSPRYKVTKRGQDVALRCDPISGHVSLYWYRQALGQGPEFLTYFNYEAQQDKSGLPNDRFSAERPEGSISTLTIQRTEQRDSAMYRCASSQAAAEGRAFFGQGTRLTVV.